The 19 T cell receptor beta chains below come from one sample, sequenced in a study of Graves' ophthalmopathy and Graves' hyperthyroidism. Investigators amplified TCR beta CDR3 regions from RNA transcripts. HTBI primers were used in a first-round RT-PCR, which preceded a second-round multiplex PCR. One entry per CDR3 protein results from TCRdb running MiXCR on the multiplex PCR reads. The sample holds hundreds of thousands of distinct CDR3 sequences, 45% seen once. Material for sequencing was peripheral blood. The receptors were gathered from an adult man with Graves' ophthalmopathy.

The chain couples TRBV28 to TRBJ1-2, with unresolved D. The V and J ends lost 11 bases and 1 base respectively, with 5 bases between them. The CDR3 runs to 10 residues. CDR1 is MDHEN, CDR2 SYDVKM, per germline. The CDR3 coding sequence is TGTGCCGGACTTAACTATGGCTACACCTTC. Amino acids: CAGLNYGYTF.

A remark on this clonotype: A much larger clone differs by one base, so this may be a read error. The gene calls are TRBV7-9 and TRBJ2-7; maybe TRBD1 (5 bases). From germline, CDR1 is SEHNR and CDR2 FQNEAQ (reference sequence). The CDR3 runs to 14 residues. In nucleotides, the CDR3 is TGTGCCAGCAGCTTAATAGACAGCTCCTACGAGCAGTGCTTC. Protein sequence: CASSLIDSSYEQCF.

The chain has TRBV20-1 and TRBJ2-5; D gene unclear. The V gene lost 3 bases and the J gene lost 7 bases, with 21 bases spanning the gap. Germline CDR1 reads DFQATT; CDR2 reads SNEGSKA (reference sequence). CDR3 size: 15 residues. CDR3: CSARLPGSEKGTQYF. The CDR3 coding sequence is TGCAGTGCTAGGTTGCCGGGCTCCGAAAAGGGGACCCAGTACTTC.

This clonotype has only a few counts. The chain joins TRBV19 to TRBJ1-1; D gene unclear. Trimming cost V 7 bases and J 6 bases, with 15 bases left between them. The CDR3 is 13 amino acids. From germline, CDR1 is LNHDA and CDR2 SQIVND (reference sequence). CDR3 sequence (DNA): TGTGCCAGTACCAAGTGGTCATTTCCTGAAGCTTTCTTT. It specifies CASTKWSFPEAFF.

This clonotype was observed a few times. The rearrangement links TRBV2 to TRBJ2-2, with D possibly matching TRBD2 (5 bases). V lost 5 bases and J lost 1, with 14 bases in between. Germline CDR1 is SNHLY and CDR2 is FYNNEI. The CDR3 is 16 amino acids. This chain's CDR3 is CASSPGGALNTGELFF. The CDR3 DNA reads TGTGCCAGCAGTCCCGGAGGCGCGCTGAACACCGGGGAGCTGTTTTTT.

This clonotype was counted between two and nine times. The chain links TRBV5-1 to TRBJ2-7; D gene uncertain. CDR1 is SGHRS and CDR2 is YFSETQ in the germline V gene. The CDR3 covers 14 residues. Trimming shortened V by 2 bases and J by 1 base, and 10 bases separated the two germline ends. This CDR3 reads CASSFKDGSYEQYF. In DNA, the CDR3 is TGCGCCAGCAGCTTCAAGGACGGATCCTACGAGCAGTACTTC.

This rearrangement joins TRBV7-8 to TRBJ2-5; 13 bases fit TRBD2. The germline CDR1 and CDR2 sequences are SGHVS and FQNEAQ. The trim removed 5 bases at V and 3 bases at J, leaving 9 bases unmatched. The length of the CDR3 is 17 residues. CDR3 DNA sequence: TGTGCCAGCAGCCGCACCCGGACTAGCGGGAGAGAAGAGACCCAGTACTTC. This translates into CASSRTRTSGREETQYF.

The rearrangement links TRBV7-9 to TRBJ1-1; D perhaps matches TRBD1 (6 bases). CDR3 size: 15 residues. Trimming pared 5 bases from V and 4 bases from J, leaving 17 bases between. Germline CDR1 SEHNR, CDR2 FQNEAQ (reference sequence). The CDR3 reads CASSPQGGGSTEAFF. Here the CDR3 DNA reads TGTGCCAGCAGCCCGCAAGGGGGGGGGAGCACTGAAGCTTTCTTT.

The chain carries TRBV12-5 and TRBJ1-5; perhaps TRBD1 as D (5 bases). The germline gives CDR1 LGHNT, CDR2 FRNRAP. The CDR3 is made up of 13 amino acids. The germline V and J ends were trimmed by 6 bases and 7 bases, with 13 bases remaining between them. CDR3 region: CASGLGGGQPQHF. DNA for the CDR3: TGTGCTAGTGGCCTGGGGGGGGGACAGCCCCAGCATTTT. Full variable domain (remainder filled in from reference TRBV12-5 and TRBJ1-5): DARVTQTPRHKVTEMGQEVTMRCQPILGHNTVFWYRQTMMQGLELLAYFRNRAPLDDSGMPKDRFSAEMPDATLATLKIQPSEPRDSAVYFCASGLGGGQPQHFGDGTRLSIL.

The V gene is TRBV20-1, the J gene TRBJ1-1; D not resolved. The V and J ends lost 0 bases and 5 bases respectively, with 10 bases between them. The CDR3 sequence is 13 residues long. CDR1 and CDR2 (germline): DFQATT, SNEGSKA (reference sequence). The CDR3 region has the DNA TGCAGTGCTAGAGATAAGGGCTGGACTGAAGCTTTCTTT. Protein product: CSARDKGWTEAFF.

In this sample, this clonotype turned up a few times. The rearrangement uses TRBV9 and TRBJ1-2; D gene ambiguous. This CDR3 has 15 residues. Germline lookup yields CDR1 SGDLS and CDR2 YYNGEE. Trimming removed 0 bases from V and 6 bases from J, with 15 bases in between. The DNA of the CDR3 is TGTGCCAGCAGCGTAGGGGGAGGGAGACGTGATGGCTACACCTTC. It encodes CASSVGGGRRDGYTF.

In its sample, this clonotype was seen a few times. This chain links TRBV7-9 with TRBJ1-4; D uncertain. Germline V CDR1 and CDR2: SEHNR, FQNEAQ (reference sequence). With 3 bases removed from V and 0 bases from J, the gap between germline ends came to 8 bases. The CDR3 runs to 15 residues. The CDR3 DNA reads TGTGCCAGCAGCTTTGGGGATTCAACTAATGAAAAACTGTTTTTT. This codes for CASSFGDSTNEKLFF.

In this sample, this clonotype turned up a few times. The chain has TRBV5-1 and TRBJ1-2; D may be TRBD1 (6 bases). V dropped 0 bases and J dropped 6 bases, with 9 bases sitting between them. The germline gives CDR1 SGHRS, CDR2 YFSETQ. CDR3 size: 13 residues. The CDR3 region is CASSLGQGHGYTF. CDR3 nucleotide sequence: TGCGCCAGCAGCTTGGGGCAGGGGCATGGCTACACCTTC.

The sample holds many counts of this clonotype. This sequence joins TRBV7-3 and TRBJ2-7, with 9 bases lining up with TRBD1. The CDR3 contains 14 residues. Germline trimming cut 5 bases from V and 1 base from J; bases unmatched to any gene: 3. Germline loops: CDR1 SGHTA, CDR2 FQGTGA. CDR3 nucleotides: TGTGCCAGCAGCCGAGGGACAGGGTCCTACGAGCAGTACTTC. Protein: CASSRGTGSYEQYF.

Here the CDR3 reads CASSPMTSDPVLFF. DNA of the CDR3: TGCGCCAGCAGCCCAATGACTAGCGATCCGGTGCTGTTTTTT. The chain joins TRBV5-1 to TRBJ2-2; 8 bases line up with TRBD2. CDR1 is SGHRS and CDR2 is YFSETQ in the germline V gene. V lost 4 bases, J lost 13 bases, and 12 bases stayed unmatched. The CDR3 length is 14 residues.

The chain joins TRBV6-5 to TRBJ1-1; unclear D gene. Trimming took off 4 bases at V and 0 bases at J, with 12 bases between the two ends. CDR3 length equals 15 residues. Germline-derived CDR1 and CDR2 are MNHEY and SVGAGI. CDR3 in amino acids: CASSSEGGLNTEAFF. CDR3 DNA sequence: TGTGCCAGCAGTTCCGAGGGAGGCCTGAACACTGAAGCTTTCTTT.

The chain carries TRBV24-1 and TRBJ2-7; D is unclear. The germline V and J ends were trimmed by 1 base and 7 bases, with 4 bases remaining between them. The CDR3 is made up of 11 amino acids. Germline assignment: CDR1 KGHDR and CDR2 SFDVKD. The CDR3 DNA is TGTGCCACCAGTGATTTAGAAGAGCAGTACTTC. Protein: CATSDLEEQYF.

This chain uses TRBV5-8 with TRBJ2-7; D is possibly TRBD2 (6 bases). Trimming took 5 bases from V and 6 from J, leaving 15 bases between them. This CDR3 contains 13 residues. CDR1 SGHTS and CDR2 YDEGEE come from the germline V gene. CDR3 sequence (DNA): TGTGCCAGCAGTTCCGGGGGTACGCGCGAGCAGTACTTC. Its protein is CASSSGGTREQYF.

The chain links TRBV9 to TRBJ2-5; 8 positions match TRBD2. Germline V lookup: CDR1 SGDLS, CDR2 YYNGEE. The V gene end was trimmed by 0 bases and the J gene end by 4 bases; junction bases not matched to a gene: 11. The CDR3 is 17 amino acids. The CDR3 protein is CASSVGHSGRRGETQYF. CDR3 in DNA: TGTGCCAGCAGCGTAGGACACAGCGGGAGAAGGGGAGAGACCCAGTACTTC. The whole variable domain, remainder taken from reference TRBV9 and TRBJ2-5, is DSGVTQTPKHLITATGQRVTLRCSPRSGDLSVYWYQQSLDQGLQFLIQYYNGEERAKGNILERFSAQQFPDLHSELNLSSLELGDSALYFCASSVGHSGRRGETQYFGPGTRLLVL.